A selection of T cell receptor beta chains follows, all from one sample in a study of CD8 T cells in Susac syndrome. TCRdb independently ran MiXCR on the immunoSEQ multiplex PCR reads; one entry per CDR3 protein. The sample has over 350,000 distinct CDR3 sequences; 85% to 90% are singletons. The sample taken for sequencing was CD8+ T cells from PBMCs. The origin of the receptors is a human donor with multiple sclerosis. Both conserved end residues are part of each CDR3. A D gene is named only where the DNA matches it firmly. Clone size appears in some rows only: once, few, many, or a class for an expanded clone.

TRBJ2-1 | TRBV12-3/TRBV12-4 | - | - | CASSFKIHSYNEQFF | TGTGCCAGCAGTTTTAAGATACACTCCTACAATGAGCAGTTCTTC
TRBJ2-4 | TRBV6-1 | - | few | CASSKKVLAKNIQYF | TGTGCCAGCAGTAAGAAGGTTCTAGCCAAAAACATTCAGTACTTC
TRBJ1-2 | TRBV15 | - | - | CATSRDDQAELLWVNYGYTF | TGTGCCACCAGCAGAGATGATCAGGCCGAGCTCTTGTGGGTTAACTATGGCTACACCTTC
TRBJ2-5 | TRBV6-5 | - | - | CASSYWAEGERETQYF | TGTGCCAGCAGTTACTGGGCAGAGGGGGAAAGAGAGACCCAGTACTTC
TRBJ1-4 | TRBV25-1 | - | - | CASRGIGGQRHEKLFF | TGTGCCAGCAGAGGGATCGGAGGACAGCGACATGAAAAACTGTTTTTT
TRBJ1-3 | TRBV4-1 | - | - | CASSHVPIGVGNTIYF | TGCGCCAGCAGCCACGTCCCCATTGGAGTCGGAAACACCATATATTTT
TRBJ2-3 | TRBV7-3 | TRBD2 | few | CASSLTAGVSDTQYF | TGTGCCAGCAGCTTAACAGCGGGAGTATCAGATACGCAGTATTTT
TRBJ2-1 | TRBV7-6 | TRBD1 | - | CASSLWRQGAYNEQFF | TGTGCCAGCAGCTTATGGAGACAGGGGGCCTACAATGAGCAGTTCTTC
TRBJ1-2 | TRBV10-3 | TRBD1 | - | CAISESRDRAAVYGYTF | TGTGCCATCAGTGAGTCCCGGGACAGGGCGGCAGTCTATGGCTACACCTTC
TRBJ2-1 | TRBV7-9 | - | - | CASSAMTAYNEQFF | TGTGCCAGCAGCGCTATGACAGCCTACAATGAGCAGTTCTTC
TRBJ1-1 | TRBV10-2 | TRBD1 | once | CASSEATWGGQGMNTEAFF | TGCGCCAGCAGTGAGGCAACCTGGGGAGGACAGGGTATGAACACTGAAGCTTTCTTT
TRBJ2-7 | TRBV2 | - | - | CASSESAGPYEQYF | TGTGCCAGCAGTGAATCGGCAGGTCCCTACGAGCAGTACTTC
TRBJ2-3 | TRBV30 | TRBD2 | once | CAWGVGTSGDTQYF | TGTGCCTGGGGAGTCGGGACTAGCGGAGATACGCAGTATTTT
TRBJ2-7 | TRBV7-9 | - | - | CASSSRQTYEQYF | TGTGCCAGCAGCTCGAGACAGACCTACGAGCAGTACTTC
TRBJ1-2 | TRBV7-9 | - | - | CASSQSEAYGYTF | TGTGCCAGCAGTCAGAGTGAAGCCTATGGCTACACCTTC
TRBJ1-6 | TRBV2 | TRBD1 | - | CASSMMTGNNSPLHF | TGTGCCAGCAGCATGATGACAGGGAATAATTCACCCCTCCACTTT
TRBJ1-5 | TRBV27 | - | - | CASSLSHLEPQHF | TGTGCCAGCAGTTTATCCCACTTGGAGCCCCAGCATTTT
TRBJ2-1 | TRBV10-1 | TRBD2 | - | CASSPFIAGATNEQFF | TGCGCCAGCAGTCCGTTCATAGCGGGGGCTACGAATGAGCAGTTCTTC
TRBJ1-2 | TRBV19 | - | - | CASSGRLEANYGYTF | TGTGCCAGTAGCGGACGGCTAGAAGCTAACTATGGCTACACCTTC
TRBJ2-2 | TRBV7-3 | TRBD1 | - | CASSWTGYTGELFF | TGTGCCAGCAGCTGGACAGGGTACACCGGGGAGCTGTTTTTT
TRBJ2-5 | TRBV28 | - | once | CASSLMSGWETQYF | TGTGCCAGCAGTTTAATGAGCGGGTGGGAGACCCAGTACTTC
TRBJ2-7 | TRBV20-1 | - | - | CSARDSSNLYEQYF | TGCAGTGCTAGGGACAGTTCCAATCTCTACGAGCAGTACTTC
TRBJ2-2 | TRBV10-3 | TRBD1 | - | CAISEEGQGNTGELFF | TGTGCCATCAGTGAGGAGGGACAGGGGAACACCGGGGAGCTGTTTTTT
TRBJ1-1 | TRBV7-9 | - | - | CASSLWSLSNTEAFF | TGTGCCAGCAGCTTATGGTCTTTATCGAACACTGAAGCTTTCTTT
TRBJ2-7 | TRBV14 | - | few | CASSQGHTNSYEQYF | TGTGCCAGCAGCCAAGGACATACCAACTCCTACGAGCAGTACTTC
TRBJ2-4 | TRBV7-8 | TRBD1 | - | CASSLALTGQAKNIQYF | TGTGCCAGCAGCTTAGCACTGACAGGGCAGGCCAAAAACATTCAGTACTTC
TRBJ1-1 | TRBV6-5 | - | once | CASSLGTPAPNTEAFF | TGTGCCAGCAGTTTGGGGACGCCCGCCCCGAACACTGAAGCTTTCTTT
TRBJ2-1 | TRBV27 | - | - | CASKGDSYNEQFF | TGTGCCAGCAAAGGGGACTCGTACAATGAGCAGTTCTTC
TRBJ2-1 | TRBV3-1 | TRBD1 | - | CASSHDRGINNEQFF | TGTGCCAGCAGTCATGACAGGGGGATCAATAATGAGCAGTTCTTC
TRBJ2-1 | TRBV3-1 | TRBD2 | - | CASSQDAGVGAFWEQFF | TGTGCCAGCAGCCAAGATGCGGGGGTCGGGGCGTTTTGGGAGCAGTTCTTC
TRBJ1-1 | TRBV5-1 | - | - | CASSGTQGLDTEAFF | TGCGCCAGCAGCGGAACACAGGGTTTGGACACTGAAGCTTTCTTT
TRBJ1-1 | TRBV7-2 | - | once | CASSPVDLNTEAFF | TGTGCCAGCAGCCCAGTTGATCTGAACACTGAAGCTTTCTTT
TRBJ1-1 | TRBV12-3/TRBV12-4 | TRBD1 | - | CASGTSGGTNTEAFF | TGTGCCAGCGGGACCTCAGGGGGCACAAACACTGAAGCTTTCTTT
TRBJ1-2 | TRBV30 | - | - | CAWSVQRNYGYTF | TGTGCCTGGAGTGTACAAAGAAACTATGGCTACACCTTC
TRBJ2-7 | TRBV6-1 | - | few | CASSEPGGYPYEQYF | TGTGCCAGCAGTGAACCCGGCGGGTACCCCTACGAGCAGTACTTC
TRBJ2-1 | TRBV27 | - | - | CASSSPYAYNEQFF | TGTGCCAGCAGTTCCCCCTACGCCTACAATGAGCAGTTCTTC
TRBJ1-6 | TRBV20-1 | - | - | CSARDGVQASYNSPLHF | TGCAGTGCTAGAGATGGGGTTCAGGCATCCTATAATTCACCCCTCCACTTT
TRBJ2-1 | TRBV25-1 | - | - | CASRWGNEQFF | TGTGCCAGCAGGTGGGGTAATGAGCAGTTCTTC
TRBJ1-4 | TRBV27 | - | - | CASRPQGSNEKLFF | TGTGCCAGCAGGCCTCAGGGGTCTAATGAAAAACTGTTTTTT
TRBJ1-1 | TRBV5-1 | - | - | CASFGEGRGEAFF | TGCGCCAGCTTCGGCGAGGGTAGAGGTGAAGCTTTCTTT
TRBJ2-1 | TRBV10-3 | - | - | CATGQGGLNEQFF | TGTGCCACCGGGCAGGGCGGGCTCAATGAGCAGTTCTTC
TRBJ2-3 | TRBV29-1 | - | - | CSVEEARAADTQYF | TGCAGCGTTGAAGAGGCTCGTGCTGCAGATACGCAGTATTTT
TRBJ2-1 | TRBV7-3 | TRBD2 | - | CASSALAGGREEQFF | TGTGCCAGCAGCGCCCTAGCGGGAGGGCGGGAGGAGCAGTTCTTC
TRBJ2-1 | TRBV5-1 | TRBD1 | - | CASSTGQGRFNEQFF | TGCGCCAGCAGCACGGGACAGGGGCGTTTCAATGAGCAGTTCTTC
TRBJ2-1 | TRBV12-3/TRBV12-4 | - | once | CASSSTGRLFGEQFF | TGTGCCAGCAGCTCAACGGGACGTCTTTTCGGGGAGCAGTTCTTC
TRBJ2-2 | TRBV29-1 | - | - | CSVLLRDTGELFF | TGCAGCGTCCTATTGCGGGACACCGGGGAGCTGTTTTTT
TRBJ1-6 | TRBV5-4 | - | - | CASSTGPNSPLHF | TGTGCCAGCAGCACCGGTCCTAATTCACCCCTCCACTTT